These 30 T cell receptor beta chains came from one sample sequenced in a study of blood T cell repertoires in COVID-19. Sequencing was performed with immunoSEQ multiplex PCR; in TCRdb, only in-frame clones are kept and a portion is missing. Among some 350,000 clones listed, around 84% were seen once. The specimen was peripheral blood. These receptors all stem from a human donor in a cohort sampled during active COVID-19.

The chain is built from TRBV24-1 and TRBJ2-7, with a weak D call TRBD2 (5 bases). Trimming stripped 5 bases from V and 5 bases from J, with 15 bases between. The CDR3 covers 14 residues. CDR1 is KGHDR and CDR2 is SFDVKD in the germline V gene. As DNA, the CDR3 is TGTGCCACCAGTGGTAGTAGCGCTCTCGACGAGCAGTACTTC. As protein: CATSGSSALDEQYF.

The rearrangement joins TRBV15 to TRBJ2-1; TRBD1 might be the D (5 bases). This CDR3 contains 15 residues. In germline, CDR1 is LNHNV, CDR2 YYDKDF (reference sequence). Trimming shortened V by 0 bases and J by 5 bases, and 11 bases separated the two germline ends. Written as DNA, the CDR3 is TGTGCCACCAGCAGAGATCCAGCAGGGAACAATGAGCAGTTCTTC. This sequence encodes CATSRDPAGNNEQFF.

As DNA, the CDR3 is TGTGCCAGTAGTGTGGACAGGGGTGACACTGAAGCTTTCTTT. It translates to CASSVDRGDTEAFF. The rearrangement uses TRBV19 and TRBJ1-1; TRBD1 matches at 9 bases. This CDR3 is built from 14 residues. The V gene's germline CDR1 is LNHDA and CDR2 SQIVND (reference sequence). The V segment lost 5 bases and the J segment 3 bases; nucleotides outside the gene matches: 4.

The CDR3 here is CASSQTSGHTDTQYF. The CDR3 nucleotides are TGCGCCAGCAGCCAAACTAGCGGACACACAGATACGCAGTATTTT. The chain recombines TRBV4-1 with TRBJ2-3; 8 nucleotides match TRBD2. This CDR3 is built from 15 residues. The trim removed 2 bases at V and 2 bases at J, leaving 3 bases unmatched. Germline V gene data show CDR1 as MGHRA and CDR2 as YSYEKL.

The chain links TRBV5-6 to TRBJ2-3; D possibly corresponds to TRBD2 (6 bases). Trimming shortened V by 2 bases and J by 6 bases, and 19 bases separated the two germline ends. Germline V gene sequence: CDR1 SGHDT, CDR2 YYEEEE. The CDR3 covers 16 residues. The CDR3 DNA reads as TGTGCCAGCAGCTTTGGGCTAGCGTCGGGGGTTGATACGCAGTATTTT. It is translated as CASSFGLASGVDTQYF.

J is TRBJ2-5 and V is TRBV9; TRBD1 matches at 7 bases. The V gene's germline CDR1 is SGDLS and CDR2 YYNGEE. Trimming took 0 bases from V and 3 from J; bases not matched to a gene: 5. The CDR3 length is 15 residues. The CDR3 here is CASSVAPGGEETQYF. CDR3 coding DNA: TGTGCCAGCAGCGTAGCCCCAGGGGGAGAAGAGACCCAGTACTTC.

V gene TRBV7-9 combines with J gene TRBJ2-1, with D possibly matching TRBD2 (5 bases). This CDR3 is 15 amino acids long. V shed 4 bases and J shed 1 base, with 11 bases lying between them. Germline V gene sequence: CDR1 SEHNR, CDR2 FQNEAQ (reference sequence). CDR3 in DNA: TGTGCCAGCAGCTCCTGGACTGAGTCCTACAATGAGCAGTTCTTC. This sequence encodes CASSSWTESYNEQFF.

In its sample, this clone was seen many times. V usage is TRBV5-1 and J usage is TRBJ2-2; 7 nucleotides agree with TRBD1. CDR1 is SGHRS and CDR2 is YFSETQ in the germline V gene. V lost 9 bases and J lost 4; bases outside the gene matches: 9. This CDR3 has 14 residues. CDR3 DNA: TGCGCCACCAAAACAGGGGCTGGCACCGGGGAGCTGTTTTTT. It yields the protein CATKTGAGTGELFF. The full variable domain, with the rest looked up from reference TRBV5-1 and TRBJ2-2, is KAGVTQTPRYLIKTRGQQVTLSCSPISGHRSVSWYQQTPGQGLQFLFEYFSETQRNKGNFPGRFSGRQFSNSRSEMNVSTLELGDSALYLCATKTGAGTGELFFGEGSRLTVL.

V is TRBV6-5 and J is TRBJ2-2, with 7 bases matching TRBD2. There are 16 residues in the CDR3. Germline V gives CDR1 MNHEY, CDR2 SVGAGI. V shed 0 bases and J 2 bases; nucleotides not matched to a gene: 3. CDR3: CASSYSGGHNTGELFF. The CDR3 DNA reads TGTGCCAGCAGTTACTCGGGAGGGCACAACACCGGGGAGCTGTTTTTT.

The chain has TRBV3-1 (or the pseudogene TRBV3-2) and TRBJ2-3; 14 bases fit TRBD2. Unmatched junction bases numbered 16, after V lost 4 bases and J lost 4 bases. There are 20 residues in the CDR3. CDR1 is LGHDT and CDR2 is YNNKEL in the germline V gene (reference sequence). Here the CDR3 reads CASSPAYGTSGSKASDTQYF. CDR3 coding DNA: TGTGCCAGCAGCCCGGCCTATGGGACTAGCGGGAGTAAAGCTTCAGATACGCAGTATTTT.

The chain uses TRBV30 and TRBJ1-4, with 7 bases that match TRBD1. CDR1 and CDR2 from the germline V gene are GTSNPN and SVGIG (reference sequence). This CDR3 contains 18 residues. V shed 2 bases and J 3 bases; nucleotides not matched to a gene: 15. The CDR3 DNA reads as TGTGCCTGGAGTCCCACAGGGGCCCTCCAGGGGGCTAATGAAAAACTGTTTTTT. It is translated as CAWSPTGALQGANEKLFF.

The chain links TRBV28 to TRBJ2-1, with TRBD1 as a possible D gene (6 bases). CDR1 is MDHEN, CDR2 SYDVKM, per germline. Trimming shortened V by 6 bases and J by 0 bases, and 12 bases separated the two germline ends. The CDR3 spans 15 residues. The CDR3 sequence is CASSGPRGSYNEQFF. DNA of the CDR3: TGTGCCAGCAGCGGTCCCAGGGGCTCCTACAATGAGCAGTTCTTC.

The chain employs TRBV2 and TRBJ2-7; no clear D gene. CDR1 is SNHLY and CDR2 is FYNNEI in the germline V gene. The V end was cut by 10 bases, the J end by 7 bases, with 17 bases between. This CDR3 comprises 12 residues. The CDR3 region has the DNA TGTGCCACCAAAGTGGTCGATCAGGAGCAGTACTTC. Translating it yields CATKVVDQEQYF. The full variable domain, rest sourced from reference TRBV2 and TRBJ2-7, is EPEVTQTPSHQVTQMGQEVILRCVPISNHLYFYWYRQILGQKVEFLVSFYNNEISEKSEIFDDQFSVERPDGSNFTLKIRSTKLEDSAMYFCATKVVDQEQYFGPGTRLTVT.

The chain recombines TRBV5-1 with TRBJ2-5; 11 bases align to TRBD2. Germline lookup yields CDR1 SGHRS and CDR2 YFSETQ. The CDR3 runs to 20 residues. V lost 4 bases, J lost 5 bases, and 22 bases stayed unmatched. The CDR3 nucleotides are TGCGCCAGCAGCCCACAAGGACTAGCGGGCCTCGGGTCAGGGGTTGAGACCCAGTACTTC. Its protein product is CASSPQGLAGLGSGVETQYF.

This chain connects TRBV7-9 to TRBJ2-2, with 7 bases matching TRBD2. V dropped 6 bases and J dropped 8; count of bases not matched to a gene: 15. Germline CDR1 SEHNR, CDR2 FQNEAQ (reference sequence). The CDR3 has 16 residues. CDR3 nucleotides: TGTGCCAGCAGTTTCACAGCGGGGCGATTCACTGGGGAGCTGTTTTTT. It specifies CASSFTAGRFTGELFF.

This clone turned up a few times. The same CDR3 is also encoded by other DNA sequences in this sample. The chain employs TRBV6-1 and TRBJ2-7; D might be TRBD1 (6 bases). The CDR3 loop spans 14 amino acids. Germline V CDR1 and CDR2: MNHNS, SASEGT. Trimming cost V 1 base and J 2 bases, with 9 bases left between them. The CDR3: CASSEGGGTYEQYF. The CDR3 region has the DNA TGTGCCAGCAGTGAAGGTGGGGGCACCTACGAGCAGTACTTC.

The chain carries TRBV5-1 and TRBJ2-2; TRBD1 might be the D (6 bases). CDR3 length: 15 amino acids. The germline V gene encodes CDR1 SGHRS and CDR2 YFSETQ. V was clipped by 4 bases and J by 5 bases, with 15 bases between them. The CDR3 DNA is TGCGCCAGCAGCCGGGACACAAAGGGGACCGGGGAGCTGTTTTTT. Its translation: CASSRDTKGTGELFF.

DNA of the CDR3: TGTGCCAGTAAGCTAGCGGCCTCCTACAATGAGCAGTTCTTC. Translation: CASKLAASYNEQFF. The chain carries TRBV7-3 and TRBJ2-1; 7 positions match TRBD2. Germline CDR1 and CDR2: SGHTA and FQGTGA. This CDR3 spans 14 amino acids. V gave up 9 bases and J gave up 0 bases; unmatched junction bases: 5.

The chain has TRBV6-2 or TRBV6-3 and TRBJ1-5, with a weak D call TRBD1 (5 bases). The germline gives CDR1 MNHEY, CDR2 SVGEGT. V gave up 6 bases and J gave up 6 bases, with 12 bases separating them. This CDR3 is 13 amino acids long. The CDR3 protein is CASSRGVGQPQHF. The CDR3 DNA sequence: TGTGCCAGCAGCCGGGGGGTCGGTCAGCCCCAGCATTTT.

J is TRBJ2-7 and V is TRBV7-8; 8 positions match TRBD1. The CDR3 length is 13 residues. CDR1 is SGHVS, CDR2 FQNEAQ, per germline. V was clipped by 4 bases and J by 6 bases; unmatched bases: 5. CDR3 region: CASSSDRGGEQYF. CDR3 nucleotides: TGTGCCAGCAGCTCCGACAGGGGCGGCGAGCAGTACTTC.

The gene calls are TRBV9 and TRBJ2-2, with 7 bases aligning to TRBD2. The V and J ends lost 4 bases and 0 bases, in that order; junction bases with no gene match: 6. Germline CDR1 is SGDLS and CDR2 is YYNGEE. The CDR3 has 16 residues. The chain's CDR3 is CASSKSGVPNTGELFF. In DNA, the CDR3 is TGTGCCAGCAGCAAAAGCGGGGTACCGAACACCGGGGAGCTGTTTTTT.

This clone was recorded a few times. The chain couples TRBV5-4 to TRBJ2-1; D is uncertain. Trimming took 1 base from V and 4 from J, leaving 18 bases between them. CDR3 length: 17 amino acids. CDR1 is SGHNT and CDR2 is YYREEE in the germline V gene (reference sequence). CDR3 in amino acids: CASSLWRPFSSYNEQFF. As DNA, the CDR3 is TGTGCCAGCAGCTTGTGGCGGCCCTTCAGCTCGTACAATGAGCAGTTCTTC.

The chain links TRBV2 to TRBJ2-1, with D perhaps TRBD2 (5 bases). CDR3 size: 15 residues. V was clipped by 0 bases and J by 9 bases, with 15 bases between them. CDR1 and CDR2 (germline): SNHLY, FYNNEI. In DNA, the CDR3 is TGTGCCAGCAGTGAAGCGCTTCGGGGAGTCAGTGAGCAGTTCTTC. Its protein is CASSEALRGVSEQFF.

This clone was detected only once. V gene TRBV24-1 combines with J gene TRBJ2-7, with 7 bases fitting TRBD1. From germline, CDR1 is KGHDR and CDR2 SFDVKD. The CDR3 consists of 15 residues. V lost 4 bases to trimming and J lost 0 bases; unmatched junction nucleotides: 5. CDR3 region: CATSDNRGNSYEQYF. Here the CDR3 DNA reads TGTGCCACCAGTGACAACAGGGGAAACTCCTACGAGCAGTACTTC.

The chain links TRBV24-1 to TRBJ2-2, with a possible D match to TRBD1 (6 bases). Germline CDR1 KGHDR, CDR2 SFDVKD. Trimming shortened V by 1 base and J by 0 bases, and 11 bases separated the two germline ends. This CDR3 comprises 17 residues. In nucleotides, the CDR3 is TGTGCCACCAGTGATTTTGGGGGCAGCGCGAACACCGGGGAGCTGTTTTTT. Translation: CATSDFGGSANTGELFF.

This chain joins TRBV2 and TRBJ1-5; the match to TRBD1 covers 7 bases. Germline lookup yields CDR1 SNHLY and CDR2 FYNNEI. With 4 bases clipped from V and 2 bases from J, the junction kept 5 bases outside the gene matches. CDR3 size: 15 residues. The CDR3, as DNA: TGTGCCAGCAGTGGTAGACAGGGTGGCAATCAGCCCCAGCATTTT. Translating it yields CASSGRQGGNQPQHF.

V usage is TRBV24-1 and J usage is TRBJ2-7, with 8 nucleotides matching TRBD1. Germline CDR1 and CDR2: KGHDR and SFDVKD. J was trimmed by 1 base and V by 4 bases; bases with no gene match: 2. This CDR3 contains 14 residues. The CDR3 here is CATSEGTGSYEQYF. DNA of the CDR3: TGTGCCACCAGTGAGGGGACAGGTTCCTACGAGCAGTACTTC.

The V and J genes are TRBV9 and TRBJ2-7, with TRBD2 as a possible D gene (5 bases). The CDR3 has 13 residues. The germline CDR1 and CDR2 sequences are SGDLS and YYNGEE. Trimming removed 0 bases at V and 5 bases at J, with 9 bases between. Written as DNA, the CDR3 is TGTGCCAGCAGCGTAGCGGGAACACACGAGCAGTACTTC. Amino acids: CASSVAGTHEQYF.

In DNA, the CDR3 is TGTGCCTGGAGTCGGGGGAACGCCAAAAACATTCAGTACTTC. This sequence encodes CAWSRGNAKNIQYF. V usage is TRBV30 and J usage is TRBJ2-4, with D tentatively TRBD2 (6 bases). V lost 2 bases, J lost 1 base, and 9 bases lay in between. The CDR3 has 14 residues. Germline values: CDR1 GTSNPN, CDR2 SVGIG (reference sequence).

The V gene is TRBV7-8, the J gene TRBJ2-1, with TRBD1 identical over 9 bases. Germline values: CDR1 SGHVS, CDR2 FQNEAQ. Trimming removed 5 bases from V and 6 bases from J; junction bases left unmatched: 11. CDR3 size: 16 residues. CDR3 region: CASSLSQGAQGNEQFF. In DNA form, the CDR3 reads TGTGCCAGCAGCCTATCACAGGGGGCCCAAGGCAATGAGCAGTTCTTC.